The next 25 T cell receptor beta chains were all read from a single sample in a study of blood T cell repertoires in COVID-19. Assay: immunoSEQ multiplex PCR; the TCRdb copy retains only in-frame clones and omits some. The sample lists 440,000 or so clones, 75% to 90% occurring once. Sequencing was performed on peripheral blood. These receptor sequences come from a woman in her 40s with COVID-19, enrolled during active disease.

V usage is TRBV4-1 and J usage is TRBJ2-7; 7 nucleotides match TRBD1. The junction had 8 bases not matched to a gene; V was cut back by 5 bases and J by 1 base. This CDR3 has 15 amino acids. Germline V gene lookup returns CDR1 MGHRA and CDR2 YSYEKL. The CDR3 is CASSVRQGSSYEQYF. The CDR3 nucleotides are TGCGCCAGCAGCGTACGACAGGGCTCTTCCTACGAGCAGTACTTC.

This clone was found once. This chain uses TRBV7-2 with TRBJ1-1; unclear D gene. The CDR3 runs to 14 residues. Deletions cut 1 base from V and 0 bases from J, with 6 bases between. Germline assignment: CDR1 SGHTA and CDR2 FQGNSA. The CDR3 DNA is TGTGCCAGCAGCTTAGGAGATTTGAACACTGAAGCTTTCTTT. It translates to CASSLGDLNTEAFF.

V and J are TRBV6-2 or TRBV6-3 and TRBJ1-1; a possible D gene is TRBD1 (6 bases). CDR3 size: 16 residues. The germline V gene has CDR1 MNHEY and CDR2 SVGEGT. The V gene lost 7 bases and the J gene lost 4 bases, with 22 bases spanning the gap. The CDR3 DNA reads TGTGCCAGCAATTATAAAAGGGGGAGCCCTGTCACTGAAGCTTTCTTT. This encodes CASNYKRGSPVTEAFF.

The V and J genes are TRBV3-1 (or the pseudogene TRBV3-2) and TRBJ1-1, with D hard to call. The length of the CDR3 is 15 residues. Trimming took 0 bases from V and 4 from J, leaving 12 bases between them. The germline V gene has CDR1 LGHDT and CDR2 YNNKEL (reference sequence). CDR3 sequence (DNA): TGTGCCAGCAGCCAAGAGCACTCGGGAGCCACTGAAGCTTTCTTT. Residues: CASSQEHSGATEAFF.

This clone showed up just once. V gene TRBV7-8 combines with J gene TRBJ2-3; 10 positions match TRBD1. Per the germline V gene, CDR1 is SGHVS and CDR2 is FQNEAQ. Trimming cost V 2 bases and J 3 bases; bases outside gene matches: 2. This CDR3 is 15 amino acids long. The CDR3, as DNA: TGTGCCAGCAGCTTACCGGGACAGGGGACAGATACGCAGTATTTT. It specifies CASSLPGQGTDTQYF.

V gene TRBV7-6 combines with J gene TRBJ1-1; D is perhaps TRBD1 (5 bases). The germline V and J ends were trimmed by 5 bases and 2 bases, with 15 bases remaining between them. CDR1 SGHVS and CDR2 FNYEAQ come from the germline V gene. This CDR3 comprises 15 residues. CDR3 nucleotides: TGTGCCAGCAGCCCCCTAGGGGAGGGTAACACTGAAGCTTTCTTT. Translating it yields CASSPLGEGNTEAFF.

This clone appeared a single time. The chain combines TRBV7-8 with TRBJ2-7, with a weak D call TRBD2 (6 bases). This CDR3 spans 16 amino acids. With 0 bases removed from V and 4 bases from J, the gap between germline ends came to 16 bases. From germline, CDR1 is SGHVS and CDR2 FQNEAQ. The CDR3 DNA follows: TGTGCCAGCAGCTTAGCGCGGGCCAGGGACTCGTACGAGCAGTACTTC. The encoded protein is CASSLARARDSYEQYF.

This clone was counted only a few times. The rearrangement joins TRBV7-9 to TRBJ2-3, with D maybe TRBD2 (6 bases). This CDR3 has 17 residues. Germline V gene lookup returns CDR1 SEHNR and CDR2 FQNEAQ (reference sequence). Trimming shortened V by 4 bases and J by 0 bases, and 17 bases separated the two germline ends. CDR3 amino acids: CASSYSSEGPSTDTQYF. The CDR3 DNA is TGTGCCAGCAGCTATTCCTCGGAGGGTCCTAGCACAGATACGCAGTATTTT.

The J gene is TRBJ2-3, the V gene TRBV27, with 10 nucleotides matching TRBD1. The ends lost 2 bases at V and 2 bases at J; junction bases unmatched: 7. Per the germline V gene, CDR1 is MNHEY and CDR2 is SMNVEV (reference sequence). This CDR3 is built from 17 residues. CDR3 amino acids: CASSLKPTGGNTDTQYF. The CDR3 DNA sequence: TGTGCCAGCAGTTTAAAGCCGACAGGGGGCAACACAGATACGCAGTATTTT.

V is TRBV6-6 and J is TRBJ2-7, with a weak D call TRBD2 (6 bases). Trimming removed 8 bases at V and 1 base at J, with 15 bases between. There are 14 residues in the CDR3. The germline V gene encodes CDR1 MNHNY and CDR2 SVGAGI (reference sequence). In DNA, the CDR3 is TGTGCCAGCTACCGGGGGTCCGGGTCCTACGAGCAGTACTTC. Its protein product is CASYRGSGSYEQYF.

This sequence joins TRBV30 and TRBJ1-1, with a weak D call TRBD1 (5 bases). There are 13 residues in the CDR3. V gave up 3 bases and J gave up 6 bases, with 14 bases separating them. Germline lookup yields CDR1 GTSNPN and CDR2 SVGIG (reference sequence). The CDR3 reads CAWRLIGASEAFF. The DNA of the CDR3 is TGTGCCTGGAGATTGATAGGGGCGTCTGAAGCTTTCTTT.

The V gene is TRBV29-1, the J gene TRBJ2-1; unclear D gene. V lost 5 bases to trimming and J lost 4 bases, with 6 bases between them. The CDR3 has 11 amino acids. Germline CDR1 reads SQVTM; CDR2 reads ANQGSEA. CDR3 amino acids: CSVSSYNEQFF. The CDR3 nucleotides read TGCAGCGTTTCCAGTTACAATGAGCAGTTCTTC.

This chain connects TRBV7-2 to TRBJ1-6, with D maybe TRBD1 (6 bases). V lost 0 bases and J lost 4, with 13 bases in between. CDR1 SGHTA and CDR2 FQGNSA come from the germline V gene. This CDR3 is 17 amino acids long. The CDR3: CASSLARGLTYNSPLHF. CDR3 DNA: TGTGCCAGCAGCTTAGCCAGGGGTCTAACATATAATTCACCCCTCCACTTT. Variable domain in full (rest from reference TRBV7-2 and TRBJ1-6): GAGVSQSPSNKVTEKGKDVELRCDPISGHTALYWYRQSLGQGLEFLIYFQGNSAPDKSGLPSDRFSAERTGGSVSTLTIQRTQQEDSAVYLCASSLARGLTYNSPLHFGNGTRLTVT.

V usage is TRBV28 and J usage is TRBJ1-2; no definite D call. The CDR3 loop spans 15 amino acids. V was pared by 2 bases and J by 4 bases, with 14 bases between. Germline V gene data show CDR1 as MDHEN and CDR2 as SYDVKM. The CDR3 region has the DNA TGTGCCAGCAGTTTAGACTCATCTATAGCCTATGGCTACACCTTC. This codes for CASSLDSSIAYGYTF.

The V and J genes are TRBV7-3 and TRBJ2-3; possible D gene TRBD2, 5 bases. This CDR3 is built from 14 residues. Germline V CDR1 and CDR2: SGHTA, FQGTGA. The V gene lost 5 bases and the J gene lost 1 base, with 10 bases spanning the gap. The CDR3: CASSTMGGTDTQYF. The CDR3 DNA follows: TGTGCCAGCAGCACCATGGGAGGCACAGATACGCAGTATTTT. Drawing the rest from reference TRBV7-3 and TRBJ2-3, the complete variable domain is GAGVSQTPSNKVTEKGKYVELRCDPISGHTALYWYRQSLGQGPEFLIYFQGTGAADDSGLPNDRFFAVRPEGSVSTLKIQRTERGDSAVYLCASSTMGGTDTQYFGPGTRLTVL.

The V and J genes are TRBV9 and TRBJ2-7, with D tentatively TRBD2 (6 bases). CDR1 SGDLS and CDR2 YYNGEE come from the germline V gene. V was cut by 0 bases and J by 2 bases, with 12 bases left in between. This CDR3 has 15 amino acids. CDR3 residues: CASSVAGGVPYEQYF. As DNA, the CDR3 is TGTGCCAGCAGCGTAGCCGGAGGGGTCCCCTACGAGCAGTACTTC.

The V call is TRBV19, the J call TRBJ1-5, with TRBD1 as a possible D gene (6 bases). Germline lookup yields CDR1 LNHDA and CDR2 SQIVND (reference sequence). This CDR3 region has 17 residues. V was shortened by 5 bases and J by 4 bases, with 21 bases between the two germline ends. CDR3 in amino acids: CASSPTPGQTLNQPQHF. CDR3 in DNA: TGTGCCAGTAGTCCCACACCGGGACAAACGCTTAATCAGCCCCAGCATTTT.

The chain is built from TRBV7-3 and TRBJ1-1; TRBD1 might be the D (6 bases). Germline loops: CDR1 SGHTA, CDR2 FQGTGA. The CDR3 is 14 residues long. V was pared by 1 base and J by 3 bases, with 9 bases between. CDR3 sequence (DNA): TGTGCCAGCAGCTTAATGGCAGGGGACACTGAAGCTTTCTTT. Protein sequence: CASSLMAGDTEAFF.

This clone was recorded a few times. The same CDR3 is also encoded by other DNA sequences in this sample. The chain employs TRBV15 and TRBJ1-3; the match to TRBD1 covers 8 bases. Germline V gene lookup returns CDR1 LNHNV and CDR2 YYDKDF (reference sequence). The V gene end was trimmed by 3 bases and the J gene end by 1 base; junction bases not matched to a gene: 2. There are 15 residues in the CDR3. The CDR3 DNA is TGTGCCACCAGCAGGGACAGGGTTTCTGGAAACACCATATATTTT. Amino acids: CATSRDRVSGNTIYF.

This clone was detected only a few times. The chain combines TRBV27 with TRBJ2-3; 7 bases are shared with TRBD1. Looked up from germline, CDR1 is MNHEY and CDR2 is SMNVEV (reference sequence). The CDR3 loop spans 18 amino acids. V shed 5 bases and J 3 bases; nucleotides not matched to a gene: 17. The CDR3 region has the DNA TGTGCCAGCAGTAAGTATGCTCTGGCCAGGGGGATGACAGATACGCAGTATTTT. It yields the protein CASSKYALARGMTDTQYF.

V is TRBV13 and J is TRBJ2-5; 8 bases fit TRBD2. Germline CDR1 reads PRHDT; CDR2 reads FYEKMQ (reference sequence). The CDR3 loop spans 17 amino acids. The J segment lost 3 bases and the V segment lost 0 bases, leaving 9 bases of the junction unmatched. The CDR3, as DNA: TGTGCCAGCAGCTTAGGCCTTAGCGGGGTCCTCGAAGAGACCCAGTACTTC. It codes for CASSLGLSGVLEETQYF.

The CDR3 DNA reads TGTGCCAGCGGAACCGGGACTAGCGGGAGTCGGGGCACAGATACGCAGTATTTT. It translates to CASGTGTSGSRGTDTQYF. The chain is built from TRBV28 and TRBJ2-3; TRBD2 agrees at 14 bases. V lost 8 bases to trimming and J lost 1 base; unmatched junction nucleotides: 11. The CDR3 is 18 residues long. In germline, CDR1 is MDHEN, CDR2 SYDVKM.

The chain recombines TRBV3-1 (or the pseudogene TRBV3-2) with TRBJ2-3; perhaps TRBD2 as D (5 bases). Germline CDR1 reads LGHDT; CDR2 reads YNNKEL (reference sequence). V lost 0 bases to trimming and J lost 2 bases, with 18 bases between them. CDR3 length equals 18 residues. CDR3 region: CASSQDKRRLDYTDTQYF. CDR3 DNA: TGTGCCAGCAGCCAAGATAAGAGGAGGCTAGATTACACAGATACGCAGTATTTT.

The J gene is TRBJ1-5, the V gene TRBV2, with D unclear. Germline CDR1 is SNHLY and CDR2 is FYNNEI. Trimming took 2 bases from V and 9 from J, leaving 5 bases between them. This CDR3 is built from 11 residues. The DNA of the CDR3 is TGTGCCAGCAGTGAATCAGGGCCCCAGCATTTT. It is translated as CASSESGPQHF. Complete variable domain (other parts from reference TRBV2 and TRBJ1-5): EPEVTQTPSHQVTQMGQEVILRCVPISNHLYFYWYRQILGQKVEFLVSFYNNEISEKSEIFDDQFSVERPDGSNFTLKIRSTKLEDSAMYFCASSESGPQHFGDGTRLSIL.

The V and J genes are TRBV19 and TRBJ1-2, with D perhaps TRBD1 (5 bases). CDR3 length: 15 amino acids. V lost 4 bases to trimming and J lost 4 bases, with 16 bases between them. Looked up from germline, CDR1 is LNHDA and CDR2 is SQIVND (reference sequence). The CDR3 reads CASSREDTIRYGYTF. CDR3 DNA: TGTGCCAGTAGTAGAGAGGACACAATACGCTATGGCTACACCTTC.